Below are 12 T cell receptor beta chains sequenced from a single sample in a study of shared clonotypes between healthy human individuals. Sequencing used immunoSEQ multiplex PCR; TCRdb keeps in-frame clones, though not all of them. The table lists roughly 1 million clones, around 76% of them singletons. Sequenced: memory CD4+ T cells sorted from blood. Described subset: CD45RA-negative fraction. Source of these receptors: a man in his late teens or twenties in good health.

This clone was counted between two and nine times. V gene TRBV5-1 combines with J gene TRBJ2-5, with 7 bases fitting TRBD1. With 3 bases clipped from V and 3 bases from J, the junction kept 8 bases outside the gene matches. The germline V gene has CDR1 SGHRS and CDR2 YFSETQ. The CDR3 is 15 residues long. The CDR3 DNA reads TGCGCCAGCAGCTCGACCGGGACAGCGAAAGAGACCCAGTACTTC. This sequence encodes CASSSTGTAKETQYF.

This clone was seen only a few times. The V and J genes are TRBV19 and TRBJ2-7; TRBD1 might be the D (5 bases). This CDR3 region has 14 residues. Trimming removed 2 bases from V and 2 bases from J, with 10 bases in between. From germline, CDR1 is LNHDA and CDR2 SQIVND (reference sequence). The CDR3 here is CASSIRPGPYEQYF. The CDR3 DNA reads as TGTGCCAGTAGTATACGACCAGGGCCCTACGAGCAGTACTTC.

The chain carries TRBV4-3 and TRBJ2-3; 14 positions match TRBD2. This CDR3 comprises 14 residues. The germline V gene encodes CDR1 LGHNA and CDR2 YSLEER. After removal of 3 bases from V and 9 bases from J, the junction contained 2 bases not matched to a gene. CDR3 amino acids: CASSQGTSGSTQYF. The DNA of the CDR3 is TGCGCCAGCAGCCAGGGGACTAGCGGGAGCACGCAGTATTTT.

The V and J genes are TRBV6-5 and TRBJ1-2; 11 bases are a match to TRBD1. CDR3 length: 13 residues. Germline V gene lookup returns CDR1 MNHEY and CDR2 SVGAGI. Trimming cost V 6 bases and J 7 bases; bases outside gene matches: 4. This CDR3 is CASSWTGGGGYTF. CDR3 bases: TGTGCCAGCAGCTGGACAGGGGGCGGTGGCTACACCTTC.

The chain is built from TRBV19 and TRBJ1-5; D might be TRBD1 (6 bases). Trimming removed 3 bases at V and 6 bases at J, with 12 bases between. Germline assignment: CDR1 LNHDA and CDR2 SQIVND (reference sequence). The CDR3 covers 14 residues. CDR3 sequence (DNA): TGTGCCAGTAGTATGGGGGCAGGTGCTCAGCCCCAGCATTTT. Translating it yields CASSMGAGAQPQHF. Full variable domain (remainder filled in from reference TRBV19 and TRBJ1-5): DGGITQSPKYLFRKEGQNVTLSCEQNLNHDAMYWYRQDPGQGLRLIYYSQIVNDFQKGDIAEGYSVSREKKESFPLTVTSAQKNPTAFYLCASSMGAGAQPQHFGDGTRLSIL.

The chain combines TRBV2 with TRBJ2-2, with 8 bases that match TRBD2. With V trimmed by 2 bases and J by 5 bases, 7 bases remained unmatched. The CDR3 is made up of 16 amino acids. The germline V gene encodes CDR1 SNHLY and CDR2 FYNNEI. This chain's CDR3 is CASSELYSGNTGELFF. CDR3 DNA sequence: TGTGCCAGCAGTGAATTGTATAGCGGGAATACCGGGGAGCTGTTTTTT.

The chain recombines TRBV5-1 with TRBJ1-6; no clear D gene. The CDR3 is 11 amino acids. The germline V and J ends were trimmed by 5 bases and 13 bases, with 10 bases remaining between them. Germline CDR1 and CDR2: SGHRS and YFSETQ. The CDR3 DNA reads as TGCGCCAGCAGTGCCGAGGGTCCCCTCCACTTT. Residues: CASSAEGPLHF.

This clone was seen a single time. The rearrangement uses TRBV7-2 and TRBJ2-2, with a tentative D call TRBD2 (7 bases). The CDR3 runs 14 residues. The germline gives CDR1 SGHTA, CDR2 FQGNSA. The V gene lost 5 bases and the J gene lost 4 bases, with 11 bases spanning the gap. The CDR3 reads CASSRGGLTGELFF. The CDR3 nucleotides read TGTGCCAGCAGCCGCGGGGGCCTCACCGGGGAGCTGTTTTTT.

With regard to this clone: The sample carries other DNA sequences with the same CDR3. This sequence joins TRBV27 and TRBJ2-3; 9 nucleotides align to TRBD1. After removal of 3 bases from V and 0 bases from J, the junction contained 1 base not matched to a gene. The germline gives CDR1 MNHEY, CDR2 SMNVEV (reference sequence). The CDR3 spans 15 residues. CDR3 nucleotide sequence: TGTGCCAGCAGTTTGGGGACAGGGAGCACAGATACGCAGTATTTT. Its translation: CASSLGTGSTDTQYF.

This clone has only a few counts. The chain has TRBV5-1 and TRBJ2-3; 9 bases line up with TRBD2. The V gene end was trimmed by 4 bases and the J gene end by 0 bases; junction bases not matched to a gene: 9. Looked up from germline, CDR1 is SGHRS and CDR2 is YFSETQ. The CDR3 loop spans 17 amino acids. CDR3 amino acids: CASSPYLSGGSTDTQYF. The CDR3 DNA is TGCGCCAGCAGCCCCTACCTTAGCGGGGGAAGCACAGATACGCAGTATTTT.

A word on this clone: Distinct nucleotide sequences in the sample also encode this CDR3. The rearrangement uses TRBV5-1 and TRBJ2-1; 11 bases align to TRBD1. The V and J ends lost 3 bases and 4 bases, in that order; junction bases with no gene match: 3. Germline V gene lookup returns CDR1 SGHRS and CDR2 YFSETQ. The CDR3 totals 15 residues. DNA for the CDR3: TGCGCCAGCAGCTCCGGGACAGGGGGGTACAATGAGCAGTTCTTC. This sequence encodes CASSSGTGGYNEQFF. Filled out from reference TRBV5-1 and TRBJ2-1, the complete variable domain reads KAGVTQTPRYLIKTRGQQVTLSCSPISGHRSVSWYQQTPGQGLQFLFEYFSETQRNKGNFPGRFSGRQFSNSRSEMNVSTLELGDSALYLCASSSGTGGYNEQFFGPGTRLTVL.

The chain carries TRBV4-3 and TRBJ1-4; tentative D call: TRBD1 (5 bases). V shed 1 base and J shed 0 bases, with 12 bases lying between them. In germline, CDR1 is LGHNA, CDR2 YSLEER. The CDR3 runs 17 residues. CDR3 in DNA: TGCGCCAGCAGCCAAGGGACGGGGGAAGCAACTAATGAAAAACTGTTTTTT. It yields the protein CASSQGTGEATNEKLFF.